This note documents a single TCR beta chain sequence. The antigen this receptor binds is unknown. It has no much larger one-base neighbor in the sample; base qualities were not kept. This specimen comes from a study of T cell responses to AZD1222 COVID-19 vaccine (dated by TCRdb to the early 2020s). Regarding the complete study: TCR sequencing covered fewer than 250 trial participants: 200 to 220 given two doses of AZD1222 and some 25 given two doses of MenACWY control vaccine. Trial participants were enrolled into age subgroups of 18-55, 56-69 and 70-plus years, which contained about 150, 27 and 61 TCR-sequenced participants, respectively.

The CDR3 regions of human TCRbeta chains were subjected to immunosequencing. In the authors' own workflow: TCRs in the repertoires were compared against a reference library of SARS-CoV-2-specific TCRs that had been generated with the MIRA antigen-specificity platform. Breadth meant the fraction of unique TCRs that were SARS-CoV-2-associated, whereas depth meant the fraction of total T cells that were SARS-CoV-2-associated. Using the MIRA data, each spike-specific TCR was assigned both to the spike region to which the TCR was reactive and to a CD4 or CD8 class. Log10-transformed breadth and depth values were compared by one-way ANOVA with Sidak's multiple comparisons tests. This is the immuneACCESS table as TCRdb keeps it, with only in-frame sequences that have V and J called. A part of the clones is gone; compared with another copy, unresolved V genes explain less than half, and the rest is unexplained. V and J calls and clone size are those listed in that table; D and trimming were worked out from the DNA. The sample has about 83,000 clones on record, roughly 90% of them singletons. Approximately 4.5% of the sample comes from the top ten.

Compared with germline, V lacks 1 base and J lacks 2 bases; bases without a gene match: 5. CDR1 and CDR2, looked up from the germline V gene, are LGHNA and YSLEER. Including the terminal cysteine and phenylalanine, the CDR3 comprises 15 residues. Only the CDR3 DNA is retained, 45 bases long and in frame from the first base. Results the study describes overall, beyond this receptor: Spike-specific TCR breadth and depth rose significantly after two AZD1222 doses compared with day 0 and with MenACWY recipients. Conclusions about previously exposed vaccinees are limited, since just a handful of AZD1222 recipients were seropositive for SARS-CoV-2 at baseline. Nearly half of unique spike-specific TCRs reportedly recognized epitopes outside regions mutated in the B.1.351 and B.1.1.7 variants. Participants were mostly white British, with more females than males. The authors suggested clonal diversity may have been underestimated. Because no day 14 peak-response samples were available, repertoires were characterized only after the peak T cell response. In the small 56-69-year group, the increase in depth fell short of significance, most likely because of low power. Vaccine-associated CD4 TCRs spanned the whole spike protein, with dominant responses in regions 160-218 and 743-854.

The time point label here, explained by the study, means: baseline before first vaccination. The treatment or condition label for this specimen denotes: meningococcal conjugate vaccine given as trial control. Samples from vaccinated people were obtained from the UK trials COV001 and COV002, which included a single-blind randomized controlled phase 2/3 trial of AZD1222 (ChAdOx1 nCoV-19) in healthy adults. Trial participant PBMC samples were collected at day 0 and day 28 after the second dose for TCRbeta chain sequencing. Here the chain combines TRBV4-3 and TRBJ2-7, with 7 bases in between that match TRBD2. Sequencing was performed on peripheral blood, taken on day 0 of MenACWY control vaccination. The TCR sequence derives from an adult in good health. The CDR3 is CASSQAWRGTYEQYF. The nucleotide sequence reads as follows: TGCGCCAGCAGCCAAGCTTGGCGGGGGACCTACGAGCAGTACTTC.